This TCR beta chain came from a study of CD8+CD57+ T cells in acquired aplastic anemia. Study details: Yields of DNA that came from sorted CD4+ and CD8+ cells averaged roughly 3 ug. General study findings and limits: Both patients and controls carried the same twenty-nine CD8+ CDR3 sequences.

The CDR3 is 14 amino acids. V lost 0 bases and J 12 bases, leaving 16 bases between the germline ends. Germline values: CDR1 SGDLS, CDR2 YYNGEE. According to the study, genomic DNA was the template for TCR beta VDJ and CDR3 profiling. One entry per CDR3 protein, called by TCRdb with MiXCR from the reads. The table includes about 160,000 distinct CDR3 sequences, roughly 48% detected once. About this clonotype itself: Its antigen is not known.

Sequencing involved patients with CD8+CD57+ cell expansion previously shown by flow cytometry. Prior therapy had not been administered to any patient at the time of blood sampling. Source material: sorted CD4+, CD8+, or CD8+CD57+ T cells (not recorded which) from PBMCs. The chain employs TRBV9 and TRBJ2-1; D ambiguous. This receptor was taken from a human donor with aplastic anemia. The CDR3, as DNA: TGTGCCAGCAGCGTAGAGACTGGGCCCGTAGGGCAGTTCTTC. It codes for CASSVETGPVGQFF.